These 9 T cell receptor beta chains came from one sample sequenced in a study of T cells in women clearing cervical HPV infection. The assay was immunoSEQ multiplex PCR, and TCRdb's table has in-frame clones only and misses some. The specimen's table records 15,000 to 20,000 clones. The sample consisted of blood buffy coat. Receptors were obtained from a woman aged 18 to 75 with a cervical HPV16 infection that either progressed to CIN3+ or cleared (not recorded which).

A word on this clone: The missing CDR3 end, 3 residues past where the read stops, is filled in from the germline J gene. The chain carries TRBV20-1 and TRBJ1-4; a possible D gene is TRBD1 (6 bases). Germline CDR1 DFQATT, CDR2 SNEGSKA (reference sequence). This CDR3 spans 16 amino acids. The V end lost 2 bases, the J end lost 6 bases, and 19 bases lay between the germline ends. CDR3 bases read: TGCAGTGCTAGAACATCAGGGGCTAGTCAGGATGAAAAA. Translation: CSARTSGASQDEK. Given in full, the CDR3 is CSARTSGASQDEKLFF.

With regard to this clone: Read data end 3 residues before the CDR3 end; the end is taken from the germline J gene. J is TRBJ1-1 and V is TRBV5-6; a possible D gene is TRBD1 (5 bases). Germline CDR1 SGHDT, CDR2 YYEEEE. The CDR3 sequence is 14 residues long. CDR3 in amino acids: CASSRWGGTGEAFF. CDR3 DNA (partial): TGTGCCAGCAGCCGCTGGGGGGGGACGGGCGAA.

In the case of this clone: Read sequence stops 3 residues before the CDR3 end, and the germline J gene provides the missing end. This chain joins TRBV12-5 and TRBJ1-3, with D hard to call. Germline CDR1 reads LGHNT; CDR2 reads FRNRAP. Trimming stripped 0 bases from V and 2 bases from J, with 8 bases between. The CDR3 has 15 amino acids. The CDR3 spells CASGLVSGAGNTIYF. CDR3 bases read: TGTGCTAGTGGTTTGGTAAGCGGGGCTGGAAACACC.

About this clone: The CDR3 end lies 3 residues beyond the end of the read and is filled in from the germline J gene. This chain connects TRBV9 to TRBJ2-3, with unresolved D. The CDR3 totals 13 residues. The ends were cut back, 3 bases at V and 6 bases at J, with 11 bases in the middle. Germline V CDR1 and CDR2: SGDLS, YYNGEE. CDR3 residues: CASSARDWDTQYF. The covered CDR3 bases are TGTGCCAGCAGCGCCCGCGACTGGGATACG.

Notes on this clone: The CDR3 is cut off 3 residues early in the read; its end comes from the germline J gene. The gene calls are TRBV12-3 or TRBV12-4 and TRBJ2-7; D possibly matches TRBD1 or TRBD2 (7 bases each). V was trimmed by 2 bases and J by 2 bases, leaving 22 bases between them. The CDR3 is 18 amino acids. The CDR3: CASSLRGGAGTAAYEQYF. The sequenced part of the CDR3 DNA is TGTGCCAGCAGTTTAAGGGGAGGGGCCGGGACAGCCGCCTACGAG.

A note on this clone: Sequencing ends 3 residues short of the CDR3 end; the germline J gene provides the rest. This sequence joins TRBV18 and TRBJ2-2; no reliable D call. Trimming removed 3 bases from V and 2 bases from J, with 10 bases in between. This CDR3 is 15 amino acids long. Looked up from germline, CDR1 is KGHSH and CDR2 is LQKENI. Partial CDR3 DNA: TGTGCCAGCTCACCCCTCCAGGCCAACACCGGGGAG. Translation gives CASSPLQANTGE. The complete CDR3 sequence is CASSPLQANTGELFF. Filled out from reference TRBV18 and TRBJ2-2, the complete variable domain reads NAGVMQNPRHLVRRRGQEARLRCSPMKGHSHVYWYRQLPEEGLKFMVYLQKENIIDESGMPKERFSAEFPKEGPSILRIQQVVRGDSAAYFCASSPLQANTGELFFGEGSRLTVL.

With respect to this clone: The read ends 3 residues shy of where the CDR3 ends; the end is completed using the germline J gene. V is TRBV20-1 and J is TRBJ1-5, with D tentatively TRBD1 (5 bases). The CDR3 contains 14 residues. Germline V lookup: CDR1 DFQATT, CDR2 SNEGSKA (reference sequence). V was clipped by 0 bases and J by 4 bases, with 10 bases between them. The part of the CDR3 DNA that was read is TGCAGTGCTAGAGAGGACATGGGGAATCAGCCC. Amino acid sequence: CSAREDMGNQP. The CDR3 in full is CSAREDMGNQPQHF.

Turning to this clone: The CDR3 goes on 3 residues after the read ends, and that part is filled in from the germline J gene. The J gene is TRBJ1-3, the V gene TRBV20-1; no reliable D call. The CDR3 has 13 amino acids. The V gene lost 3 bases and the J gene lost 2 bases, with 8 bases spanning the gap. Germline V gives CDR1 DFQATT, CDR2 SNEGSKA (reference sequence). CDR3 sequence: CSASYRAGNTIYF. The sequenced part of the CDR3 DNA is TGCAGTGCTAGTTACCGGGCTGGAAACACC.

Details on this clone: The sequenced fragment ends 3 residues before the CDR3 boundary, so the rest is inferred from the germline J gene. V is TRBV10-1 and J is TRBJ1-4; no clear D gene. The CDR3 runs to 12 residues. Trimming took off 6 bases at V and 4 bases at J, with 6 bases between the two ends. The germline V gene encodes CDR1 WNHNN and CDR2 SYGVQD (reference sequence). CDR3 sequence reads: CASSQGNEKLFF. CDR3 DNA (partial): TGCGCCAGCAGCCAAGGTAATGAAAAA.